These T cell receptor beta chains were read from a single sample in a study of metastatic and nonmetastatic thyroid tumors. TCRdb re-called the PCR reads with MiXCR. Of 30,000 to 35,000 clones in the sample, 30% were seen once. The sequenced sample consisted of blood. The receptors were gathered from a female donor with papillary thyroid cancer or a benign thyroid nodule (not recorded which). Some clones in this sample may be carry-over from other donors' samples. The CDR3 runs from the conserved cysteine through the conserved F or W. The order of the fields is D gene, V gene, J gene, clone size, CDR3 protein, CDR3 DNA. A D gene is named only where the DNA matches it firmly. Only part of the rows carry a size: once, few, many, or a class if the clone is expanded.

>TRBD1|TRBV28|TRBJ1-2|NA
CASRSGGYGYTF
TGTGCCAGCAGATCAGGGGGCTACGGCTACACCTTC
>NA|TRBV6-1|TRBJ2-7|NA
CATRDRAYEQYF
TGTGCCACCAGGGACCGGGCCTACGAGCAGTACTTC
>TRBD2|TRBV6-4|TRBJ2-3|many
CASSVAGGGTDTQYF
TGTGCCAGCAGTGTAGCGGGAGGGGGCACAGATACGCAGTATTTT
>TRBD1|TRBV9|TRBJ1-4|NA
CASIVTGGAGKEKLFF
TGTGCCAGCATCGTCACAGGGGGCGCGGGTAAGGAAAAACTGTTTTTT
>TRBD2|TRBV11-1|TRBJ2-7|NA
CASRPRLASNPYDQYF
TGTGCTAGCAGACCCCGACTAGCGAGCAACCCCTACGATCAGTACTTC
>TRBD2|TRBV6-1|TRBJ2-3|NA
CASRLAGGGTQYF
TGTGCCAGCAGACTAGCGGGAGGCGGTACGCAGTATTTT
>TRBD2|TRBV9|TRBJ2-2|NA
CASSVVLAGVNTGELFF
TGTGCCAGCAGCGTAGTACTAGCGGGAGTGAACACCGGGGAGCTGTTTTTT
>NA|TRBV5-1|TRBJ2-2|NA
CASSLGQINTGELFF
TGCGCCAGCAGCTTGGGGCAGATCAACACCGGGGAGCTGTTTTTT
>TRBD1|TRBV5-1|TRBJ1-1|NA
CASSRSTGGSTEAFF
TGCGCCAGCAGCCGATCGACAGGGGGAAGCACTGAAGCTTTCTTT
>NA|TRBV2|TRBJ2-1|few
CASPRQSGNEQFF
TGTGCCAGCCCCCGACAGTCCGGGAATGAGCAGTTCTTC
>TRBD2|TRBV15|TRBJ2-5|many
CATSREIAGAQETQYF
TGTGCCACCAGCAGGGAGATAGCGGGAGCCCAAGAGACCCAGTACTTC
>TRBD2|TRBV6-1|TRBJ2-1|few
CASSDSYSGRFDEQFF
TGTGCCAGCAGTGACTCTTATAGCGGGAGGTTTGATGAGCAGTTCTTC
>NA|TRBV3-1|TRBJ2-5|NA
CASSPRRDQETQYF
TGTGCCAGCAGCCCCAGGCGGGACCAAGAGACCCAGTACTTC
>NA|TRBV5-1|TRBJ2-3|many
CASSLGQGGDTQYF
TGCGCCAGCAGCTTGGGGCAGGGGGGGGATACGCAGTATTTT
>NA|TRBV27|TRBJ1-1|many
CASSPIGGNAEAFF
TGTGCCAGCAGCCCAATAGGGGGGAATGCTGAAGCTTTCTTT
>NA|TRBV5-1|TRBJ1-1|many
CASSFLGDTEAFF
TGCGCCAGCAGCTTCTTAGGGGACACTGAAGCTTTCTTT
>TRBD1|TRBV10-3|TRBJ1-1|many
CAISVTGTTTEAFF
TGTGCCATCAGTGTGACAGGGACCACGACTGAAGCTTTCTTT
>NA|TRBV5-1|TRBJ2-7|NA
CASSSLQNSYEQYF
TGCGCCAGCAGCTCGCTACAGAATTCCTACGAGCAGTACTTC
>NA|TRBV19|TRBJ2-7|medium-sized
CASSEGAYEQYF
TGTGCCAGTAGTGAGGGGGCCTACGAGCAGTACTTC
>NA|TRBV28|TRBJ1-3|many
CASSLETVDSGNTIYF
TGTGCCAGCAGTTTAGAAACAGTCGACTCTGGAAACACCATATATTTT
>NA|TRBV6-1|TRBJ2-7|many
CASSLADYEQYF
TGTGCCAGCAGTTTAGCGGACTACGAGCAGTACTTC
>TRBD1|TRBV27|TRBJ1-1|many
CASGYDTGTGVSTEAFF
TGTGCCAGCGGTTATGATACCGGGACAGGGGTAAGCACTGAAGCTTTCTTT
>TRBD1|TRBV6-1|TRBJ1-5|NA
CASSEGGGNNQPQHF
TGTGCCAGCAGTGAAGGAGGGGGCAACAATCAGCCCCAGCATTTT
>NA|TRBV7-2|TRBJ2-7|many
CASSFGHGNEQYF
TGTGCCAGCAGCTTTGGACATGGCAACGAGCAGTACTTC